Presented here are 8 T cell receptor beta chains from one specimen sequenced in a study of shared clonotypes between healthy human individuals. Assay used: immunoSEQ multiplex PCR; TCRdb lists only in-frame clones, some missing. The sample has about a million clones; about 77% are singletons. The sequenced sample was memory CD4+ T cells sorted from blood. Stated subset: CD45RA-negative fraction. The receptors were gathered from a man between 18 and 35 years old in good health.

The gene calls are TRBV5-1 and TRBJ2-5; TRBD1 aligns across 11 bases. J was trimmed by 4 bases and V by 0 bases; bases with no gene match: 8. The germline V gene encodes CDR1 SGHRS and CDR2 YFSETQ. The CDR3 is 17 amino acids. The CDR3 region is CASSLGRGQGGRETQYF. CDR3 nucleotides: TGCGCCAGCAGCTTGGGACGGGGACAGGGGGGGCGAGAGACCCAGTACTTC.

The chain uses TRBV19 and TRBJ2-7, with 7 bases identical to TRBD1. CDR1 and CDR2 from the germline V gene are LNHDA and SQIVND (reference sequence). V was pared by 5 bases and J by 3 bases, with 10 bases of the junction left unmatched. This CDR3 region has 15 residues. For the CDR3, the DNA is TGTGCCAGTAGTGCCGTCCGACAGGGAAGCTACGAGCAGTACTTC. Protein: CASSAVRQGSYEQYF. Based on the CDR3 plus reference TRBV19 and TRBJ2-7, the full variable domain is DGGITQSPKYLFRKEGQNVTLSCEQNLNHDAMYWYRQDPGQGLRLIYYSQIVNDFQKGDIAEGYSVSREKKESFPLTVTSAQKNPTAFYLCASSAVRQGSYEQYFGPGTRLTVT.

This sequence joins TRBV29-1 and TRBJ2-2; tentative D call: TRBD1 (7 bases). The CDR3 is made up of 15 amino acids. Per the germline V gene, CDR1 is SQVTM and CDR2 is ANQGSEA. With 7 bases removed from V and 0 bases from J, the gap between germline ends came to 15 bases. In DNA, the CDR3 is TGCAGCGGCGGGACAGCCACCTCGAACACCGGGGAGCTGTTTTTT. It specifies CSGGTATSNTGELFF.

The rearrangement uses TRBV7-9 and TRBJ2-1; 9 positions agree with TRBD2. Unmatched junction bases numbered 3, after V lost 8 bases and J lost 4 bases. The length of the CDR3 is 13 residues. The germline V gene encodes CDR1 SEHNR and CDR2 FQNEAQ (reference sequence). The CDR3, as DNA: TGTGCCAGCGGCGGGAGGGCGTACAATGAGCAGTTCTTC. Amino acids: CASGGRAYNEQFF. Based on the CDR3 plus reference TRBV7-9 and TRBJ2-1, the full variable domain is DTGVSQNPRHKITKRGQNVTFRCDPISEHNRLYWYRQTLGQGPEFLTYFQNEAQLEKSRLLSDRFSAERPKGSFSTLEIQRTEQGDSAMYLCASGGRAYNEQFFGPGTRLTVL.

This clone turned up a few times. The V gene is TRBV4-3, the J gene TRBJ1-1, with D unclear. This CDR3 has 15 residues. The germline V and J ends were trimmed by 3 bases and 2 bases, with 13 bases remaining between them. Germline V gene data show CDR1 as LGHNA and CDR2 as YSLEER. This CDR3 is CASSQTASPNTEAFF. The DNA for the CDR3 is TGCGCCAGCAGCCAGACGGCCTCGCCCAACACTGAAGCTTTCTTT.

In regard to this clone: Mismatch with germline at one junction end may stem from a read error. The chain is built from TRBV7-8 and TRBJ2-1, with D tentatively TRBD1 (5 bases). This CDR3 spans 14 amino acids. CDR1 and CDR2 (germline): SGHVS, FQNEAQ. The CDR3 protein is CASSVAGTYNEQFF. The DNA of the CDR3 is TGTGCCAGCAGCGTAGCAGGGACCTACAATGAGCAGTTCTTC.

The chain employs TRBV14 and TRBJ2-5, with 9 bases fitting TRBD1. The CDR3 covers 12 residues. CDR1 and CDR2 from the germline V gene are SGHDN and FVKESK. V dropped 8 bases and J dropped 4; count of bases not matched to a gene: 2. CDR3 amino acids: CASGTGTETQYF. CDR3 nucleotides: TGTGCCAGCGGGACAGGGACAGAGACCCAGTACTTC.

The rearrangement links TRBV21-1 to TRBJ1-6. TRBV21-1 is assigned pseudogene status. This CDR3 region has 18 residues. This CDR3 reads CASSKGLGRDKTNSPLHF. CDR3 DNA sequence: TGTGCCAGCAGCAAAGGACTGGGCCGGGATAAGACAAATTCACCCCTCCACTTT.